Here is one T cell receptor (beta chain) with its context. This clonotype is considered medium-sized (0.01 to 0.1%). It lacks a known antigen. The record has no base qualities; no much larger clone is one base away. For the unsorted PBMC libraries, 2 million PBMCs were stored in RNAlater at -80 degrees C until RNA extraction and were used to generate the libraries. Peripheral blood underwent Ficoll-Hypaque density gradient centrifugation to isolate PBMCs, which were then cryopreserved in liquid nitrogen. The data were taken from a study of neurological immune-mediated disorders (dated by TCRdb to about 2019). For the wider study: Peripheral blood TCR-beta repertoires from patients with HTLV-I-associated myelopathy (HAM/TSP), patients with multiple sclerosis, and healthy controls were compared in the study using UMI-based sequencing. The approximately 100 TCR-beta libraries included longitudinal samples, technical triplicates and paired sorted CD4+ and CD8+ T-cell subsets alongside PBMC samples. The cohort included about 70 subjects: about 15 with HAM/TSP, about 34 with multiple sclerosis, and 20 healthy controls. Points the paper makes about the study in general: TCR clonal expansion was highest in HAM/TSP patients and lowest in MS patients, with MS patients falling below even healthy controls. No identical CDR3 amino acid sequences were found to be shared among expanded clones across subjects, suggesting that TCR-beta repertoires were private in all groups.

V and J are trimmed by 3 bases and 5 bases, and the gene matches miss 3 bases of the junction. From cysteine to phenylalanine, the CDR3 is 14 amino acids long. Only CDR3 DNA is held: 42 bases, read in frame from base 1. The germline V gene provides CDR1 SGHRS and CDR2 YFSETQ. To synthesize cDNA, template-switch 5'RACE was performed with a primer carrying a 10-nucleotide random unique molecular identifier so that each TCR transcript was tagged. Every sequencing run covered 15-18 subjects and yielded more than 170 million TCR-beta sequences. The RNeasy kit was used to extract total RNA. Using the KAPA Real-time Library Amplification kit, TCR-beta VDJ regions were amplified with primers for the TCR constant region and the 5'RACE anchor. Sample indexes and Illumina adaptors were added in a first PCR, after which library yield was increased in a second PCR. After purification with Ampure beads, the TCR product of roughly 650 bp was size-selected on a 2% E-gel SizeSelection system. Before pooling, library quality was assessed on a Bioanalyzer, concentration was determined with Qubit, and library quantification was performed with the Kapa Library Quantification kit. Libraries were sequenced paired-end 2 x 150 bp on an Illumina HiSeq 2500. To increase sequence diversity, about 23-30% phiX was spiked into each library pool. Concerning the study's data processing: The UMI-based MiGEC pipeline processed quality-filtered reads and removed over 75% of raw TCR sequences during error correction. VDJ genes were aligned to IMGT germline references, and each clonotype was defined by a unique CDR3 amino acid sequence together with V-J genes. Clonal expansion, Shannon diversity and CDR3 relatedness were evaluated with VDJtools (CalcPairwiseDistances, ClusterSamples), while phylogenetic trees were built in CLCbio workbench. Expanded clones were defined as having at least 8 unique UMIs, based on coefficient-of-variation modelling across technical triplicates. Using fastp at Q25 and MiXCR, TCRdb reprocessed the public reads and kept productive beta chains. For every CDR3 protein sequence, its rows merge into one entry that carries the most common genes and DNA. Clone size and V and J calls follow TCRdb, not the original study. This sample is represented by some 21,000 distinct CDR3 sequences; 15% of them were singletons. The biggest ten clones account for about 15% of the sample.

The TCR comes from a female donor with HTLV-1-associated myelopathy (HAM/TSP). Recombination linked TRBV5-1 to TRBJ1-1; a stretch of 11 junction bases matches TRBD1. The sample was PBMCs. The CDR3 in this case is CASSSGTGGTEAFF. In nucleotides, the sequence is TGCGCCAGCAGCTCCGGGACAGGGGGTACTGAAGCTTTCTTT.